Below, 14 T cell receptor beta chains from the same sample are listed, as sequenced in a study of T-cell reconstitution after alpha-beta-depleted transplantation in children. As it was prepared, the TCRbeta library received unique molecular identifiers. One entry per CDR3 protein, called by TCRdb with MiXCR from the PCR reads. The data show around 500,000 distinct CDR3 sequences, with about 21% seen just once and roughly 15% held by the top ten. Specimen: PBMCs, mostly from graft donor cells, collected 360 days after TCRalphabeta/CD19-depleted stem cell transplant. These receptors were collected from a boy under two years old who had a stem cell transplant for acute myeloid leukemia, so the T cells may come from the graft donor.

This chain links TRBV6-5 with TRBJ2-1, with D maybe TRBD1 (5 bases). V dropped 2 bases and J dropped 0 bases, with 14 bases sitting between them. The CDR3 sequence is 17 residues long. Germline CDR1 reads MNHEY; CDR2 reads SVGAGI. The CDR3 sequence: CASSYVTARPSYNEQFF. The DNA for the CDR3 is TGTGCCAGCAGTTACGTGACAGCTCGCCCCTCCTACAATGAGCAGTTCTTC.

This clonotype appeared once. The CDR3 nucleotides are TGTGCCAGCAGCTCAGCTAGGGGCGATCAGCCCCAGCATTTT. Its translation is CASSSARGDQPQHF. This chain uses TRBV12-3 or TRBV12-4 with TRBJ1-5; a possible D gene is TRBD1 (5 bases). This CDR3 spans 14 amino acids. V was cut by 6 bases and J by 5 bases, with 14 bases left in between.

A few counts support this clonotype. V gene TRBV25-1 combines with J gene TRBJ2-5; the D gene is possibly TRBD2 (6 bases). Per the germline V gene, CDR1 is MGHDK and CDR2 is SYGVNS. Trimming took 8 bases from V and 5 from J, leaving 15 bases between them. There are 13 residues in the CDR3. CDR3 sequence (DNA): TGTGCCAGCGGGTCTGGGGGGACGGAGACCCAGTACTTC. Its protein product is CASGSGGTETQYF. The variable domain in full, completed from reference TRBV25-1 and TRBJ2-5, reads EADIYQTPRYLVIGTGKKITLECSQTMGHDKMYWYQQDPGMELHLIHYSYGVNSTEKGDLSSESTVSRIRTEHFPLTLESARPSHTSQYLCASGSGGTETQYFGPGTRLLVL.

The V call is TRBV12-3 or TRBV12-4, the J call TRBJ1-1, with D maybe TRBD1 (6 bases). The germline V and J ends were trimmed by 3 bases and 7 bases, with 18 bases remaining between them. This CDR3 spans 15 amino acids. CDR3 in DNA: TGTGCCAGCAGTTTCCCTCCCCCAGGGGCCCTTGAAGCTTTCTTT. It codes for CASSFPPPGALEAFF.

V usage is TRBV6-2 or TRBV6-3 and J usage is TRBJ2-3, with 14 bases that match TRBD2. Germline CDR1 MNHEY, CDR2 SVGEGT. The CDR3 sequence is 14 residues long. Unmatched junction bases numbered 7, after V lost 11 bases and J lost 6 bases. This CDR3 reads CAGRTSGGPDTQYF. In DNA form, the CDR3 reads TGTGCCGGACGGACTAGCGGGGGGCCCGATACGCAGTATTTT.

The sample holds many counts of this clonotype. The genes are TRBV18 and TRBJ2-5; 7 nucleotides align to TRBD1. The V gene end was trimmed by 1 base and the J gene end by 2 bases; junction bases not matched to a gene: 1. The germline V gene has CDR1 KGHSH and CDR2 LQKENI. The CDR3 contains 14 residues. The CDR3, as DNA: TGTGCCAGCTCACCACGGACAGGACAAGAGACCCAGTACTTC. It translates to CASSPRTGQETQYF.

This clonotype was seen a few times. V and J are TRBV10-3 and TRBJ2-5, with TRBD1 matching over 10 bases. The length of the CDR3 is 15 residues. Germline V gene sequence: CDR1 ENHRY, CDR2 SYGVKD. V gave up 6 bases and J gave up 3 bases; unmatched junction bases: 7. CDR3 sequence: CAIRAAGTGEETQYF. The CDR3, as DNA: TGTGCCATCAGGGCAGCCGGGACAGGGGAAGAGACCCAGTACTTC.

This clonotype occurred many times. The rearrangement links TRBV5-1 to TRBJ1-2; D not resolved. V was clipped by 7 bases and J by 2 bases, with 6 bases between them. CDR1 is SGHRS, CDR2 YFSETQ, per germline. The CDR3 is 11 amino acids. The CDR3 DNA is TGCGCCAGCCGGACCAACTATGGCTACACCTTC. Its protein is CASRTNYGYTF.

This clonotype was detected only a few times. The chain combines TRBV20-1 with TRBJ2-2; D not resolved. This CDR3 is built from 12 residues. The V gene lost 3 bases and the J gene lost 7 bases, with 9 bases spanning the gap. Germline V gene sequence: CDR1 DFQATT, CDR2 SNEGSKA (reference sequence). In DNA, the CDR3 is TGCAGTGCTAGTATCCACGGCGGGGAGCTGTTTTTT. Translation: CSASIHGGELFF.

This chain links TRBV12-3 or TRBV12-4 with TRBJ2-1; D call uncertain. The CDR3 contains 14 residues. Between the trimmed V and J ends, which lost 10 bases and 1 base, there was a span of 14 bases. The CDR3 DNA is TGTGCCATCGTTCCACGACATTCCTACAATGAGCAGTTCTTC. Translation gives CAIVPRHSYNEQFF.

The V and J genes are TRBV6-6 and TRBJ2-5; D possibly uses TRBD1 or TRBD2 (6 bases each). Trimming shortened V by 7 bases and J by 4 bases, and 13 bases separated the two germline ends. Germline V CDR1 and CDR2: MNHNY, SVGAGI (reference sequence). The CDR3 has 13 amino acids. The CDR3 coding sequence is TGTGCCAGCAAAAGGGGGGCAGGAGAGACCCAGTACTTC. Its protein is CASKRGAGETQYF.

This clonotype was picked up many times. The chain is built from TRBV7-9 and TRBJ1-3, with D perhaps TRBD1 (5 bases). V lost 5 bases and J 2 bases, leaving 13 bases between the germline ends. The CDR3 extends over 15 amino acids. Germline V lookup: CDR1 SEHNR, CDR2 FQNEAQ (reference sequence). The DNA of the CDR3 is TGTGCCAGCAGCCCAGGACCAGGGACTGGAAACACCATATATTTT. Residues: CASSPGPGTGNTIYF.

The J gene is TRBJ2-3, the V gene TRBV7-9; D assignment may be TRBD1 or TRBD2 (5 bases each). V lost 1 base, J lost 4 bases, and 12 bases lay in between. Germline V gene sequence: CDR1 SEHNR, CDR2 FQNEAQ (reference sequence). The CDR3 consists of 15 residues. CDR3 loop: CASSLGQQGADTQYF. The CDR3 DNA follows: TGTGCCAGCAGCTTAGGACAGCAGGGAGCAGATACGCAGTATTTT. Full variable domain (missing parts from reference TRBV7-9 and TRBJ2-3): DTGVSQNPRHKITKRGQNVTFRCDPISEHNRLYWYRQTLGQGPEFLTYFQNEAQLEKSRLLSDRFSAERPKGSFSTLEIQRTEQGDSAMYLCASSLGQQGADTQYFGPGTRLTVL.

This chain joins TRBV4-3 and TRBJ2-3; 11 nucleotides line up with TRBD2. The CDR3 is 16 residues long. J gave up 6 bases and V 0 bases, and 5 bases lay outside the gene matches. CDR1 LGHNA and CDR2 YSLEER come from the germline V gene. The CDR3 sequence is CASSQDLVAGGDTQYF. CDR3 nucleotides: TGCGCCAGCAGCCAAGATTTGGTAGCGGGGGGGGATACGCAGTATTTT.